Given below is one TCR beta chain in context. Its antigen has not been determined. One base away there is no much larger clone; base qualities are not given. TCRbeta CDR3 regions were amplified from genomic DNA by means of the immunoSEQ Assay, a bias-controlled multiplex PCR. The paper's data handling went like this. The number of nucleated cells in each sample was estimated from the amplification of reference gene primers within the assay. Sequence reads were collapsed and filtered to measure the absolute abundance of every unique TCRbeta CDR3 rearrangement. Productive Simpson clonality was computed per sample as the square root of Simpson's diversity index over productive rearrangements. TCRdb took this table from immuneACCESS and kept in-frame rearrangements with V and J called. Such tables lack part of the clones; where checked against another copy, unresolved V genes explain under half of the gap, and the rest is unexplained. The V and J calls and clone size are taken from that table; D and trimming were inferred from the DNA. The sample includes fewer than 500,000 clones, with 70% to 90% observed a single time. The ten largest clones represent 0.65% to 1% of the sample.

V is clipped by 2 bases and J by 4 bases, and the sequence between their germline boundaries is 16 bases long. The CDR3 runs 16 amino acids, cysteine and phenylalanine included. Only the CDR3 DNA is retained, 48 bases long and in frame from the first base. The germline V gene sets CDR1 to MNHNS and CDR2 to SASEGT. This record comes from a study of blood T cell repertoires in COVID-19 (dated by TCRdb to about 2020). For the wider study: Samples covering the acute and convalescent phases of COVID-19 were provided by collaborators in the United States, Italy and Spain. HLA class I and class II types, where available, came from metadata supplied by the sample provider rather than from assay-based typing. A freely available public database, intended as a resource for researchers studying the immune response to SARS-CoV-2, is where the repertoires were released. Samples came from the ongoing ImmuneRACE study (first 160 participants) plus 1,254 subjects from 6 global collaborators. The prospective study material was composed of cDNA or gDNA derived from T cells, B-cell-depleted T cells, or PBMCs. Subjects who had been exposed to COVID-19, were actively infected with it, or had recovered from it provided the deeply sampled blood TCRbeta repertoires that made up the dataset. Nearly every sample came with metadata listing a de-identified subject ID, COVID-19 status, age in years and sex. What the research found in general, with its limitations: The quantity of clinical and demographic metadata differed by source and by participant and was supplied without curation.

At one collaborating source in Seattle, patients were enrolled during active infection and were followed longitudinally through the course of disease. Whole blood was collected in K2EDTA tubes by collaborating institutions according to the institutions' own protocols. For TCRbeta analysis, collaborators shipped samples as frozen whole blood, isolated PBMCs, or DNA extracted from either of those sample types. Sequenced: peripheral blood. The chain is encoded by TRBV6-1 joined to TRBJ2-3; perhaps TRBD1 is the D gene, with 6 bases matching. This clonotype was sampled from a man younger than 30 with COVID-19, enrolled during active disease. The CDR3: CASSELTGHMSDTQYF. In nucleotide form, the sequence is TGTGCCAGCAGTGAACTGACGGGACATATGTCAGATACGCAGTATTTT.